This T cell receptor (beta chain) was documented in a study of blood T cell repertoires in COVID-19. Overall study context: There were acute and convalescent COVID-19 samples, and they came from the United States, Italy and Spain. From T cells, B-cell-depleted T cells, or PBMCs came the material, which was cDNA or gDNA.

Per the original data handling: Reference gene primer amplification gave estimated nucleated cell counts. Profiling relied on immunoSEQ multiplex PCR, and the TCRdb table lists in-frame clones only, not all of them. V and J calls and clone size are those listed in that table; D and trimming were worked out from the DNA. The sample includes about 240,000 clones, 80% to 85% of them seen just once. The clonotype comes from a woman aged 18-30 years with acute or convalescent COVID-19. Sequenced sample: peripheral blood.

The CDR3 loop is CASHSNYGYTF. The CDR3, as DNA: TGTGCCAGCCACAGTAACTATGGCTACACCTTC. The chain is built from TRBV28 and TRBJ1-2; D uncertain. The germline CDR1 and CDR2 sequences are MDHEN and SYDVKM. This CDR3 has 11 amino acids. Between the trimmed V and J ends, which lost 8 bases and 1 base, there was a span of 5 bases.